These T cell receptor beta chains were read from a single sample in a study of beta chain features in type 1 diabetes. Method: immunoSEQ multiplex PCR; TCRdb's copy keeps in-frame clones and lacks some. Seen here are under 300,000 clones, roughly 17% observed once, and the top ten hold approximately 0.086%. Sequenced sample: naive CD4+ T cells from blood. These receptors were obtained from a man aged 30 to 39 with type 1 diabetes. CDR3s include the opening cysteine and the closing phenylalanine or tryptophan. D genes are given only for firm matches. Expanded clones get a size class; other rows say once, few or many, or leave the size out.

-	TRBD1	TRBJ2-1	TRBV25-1	CASGQGMGEQFF	TGTGCCAGCGGACAGGGGATGGGTGAGCAGTTCTTC
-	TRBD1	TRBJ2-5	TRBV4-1	CASSHLEEGAGYQETQYF	TGCGCCAGCAGCCACCTAGAAGAGGGGGCCGGATACCAAGAGACCCAGTACTTC
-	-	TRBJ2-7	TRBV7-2	CASILRSTTAGEQYF	TGTGCCAGCATCCTGCGGTCGACTACCGCGGGGGAGCAGTACTTC
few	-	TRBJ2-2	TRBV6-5	CASTRGHPNTGELFF	TGTGCCAGCACCCGGGGACACCCGAACACCGGGGAGCTGTTTTTT
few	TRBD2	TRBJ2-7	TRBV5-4	CASTPGLAGSEQYF	TGTGCCAGCACCCCGGGACTAGCGGGATCCGAGCAGTACTTC
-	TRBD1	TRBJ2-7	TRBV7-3	CASSSPGGYEQYF	TGTGCCAGCAGCTCCCCAGGGGGTTACGAGCAGTACTTC
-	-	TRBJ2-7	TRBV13	CASSRAGSNYEQYF	TGTGCCAGCTCGAGGGCTGGGTCGAACTACGAGCAGTACTTC
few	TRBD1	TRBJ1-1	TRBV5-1	CASSPRTGNTEAFF	TGCGCCAGCAGCCCCCGGACAGGGAACACTGAAGCTTTCTTT
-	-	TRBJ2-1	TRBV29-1	CSVESRESYNEQFF	TGCAGCGTTGAAAGTCGGGAGAGCTACAATGAGCAGTTCTTC
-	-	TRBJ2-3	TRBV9	CASTQSGTPTGDTQYF	TGTGCCAGCACCCAGTCCGGGACCCCGACGGGAGATACGCAGTATTTT
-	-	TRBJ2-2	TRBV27	CASTGQRTGELFF	TGTGCCAGCACCGGACAAAGGACCGGGGAGCTGTTTTTT
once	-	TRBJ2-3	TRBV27	CASSRQGTDTQYF	TGTGCCAGTTCTAGGCAGGGGACAGATACGCAGTATTTT
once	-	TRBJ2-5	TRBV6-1	CASSEVPGRETQYF	TGTGCCAGCAGTGAGGTCCCAGGGAGAGAGACCCAGTACTTC
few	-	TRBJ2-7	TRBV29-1	CSVDPLIPGEQYF	TGCAGCGTTGACCCCCTAATCCCTGGAGAGCAGTACTTC
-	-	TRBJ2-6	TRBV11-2	CASSLDLGGGANVLTF	TGTGCCAGCAGCTTAGATCTAGGGGGAGGGGCCAACGTCCTGACTTTC
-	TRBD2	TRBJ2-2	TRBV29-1	CSVGRGDTGELFF	TGCAGCGTAGGGAGGGGAGACACCGGGGAGCTGTTTTTT
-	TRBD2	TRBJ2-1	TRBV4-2	CASSPGGTRNEQFF	TGTGCCAGCAGTCCGGGGGGGACTCGCAATGAGCAGTTCTTC
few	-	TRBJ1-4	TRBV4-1	CASSHRPATNEKLFF	TGCGCCAGCAGCCACCGACCCGCAACTAATGAAAAACTGTTTTTT
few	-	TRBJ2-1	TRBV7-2	CASSLKGPVHEQFF	TGTGCCAGCAGCTTAAAGGGTCCGGTACATGAGCAGTTCTTC
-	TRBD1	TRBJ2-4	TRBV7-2	CASSFSLQGPRVKNIQYF	TGTGCCAGCAGCTTTTCCTTACAGGGGCCGAGGGTCAAAAACATTCAGTACTTC